A single sample gave rise to the 8 T cell receptor beta chains below, sequenced in a study of radiation and T cells in renal cell carcinoma. Time point noted: blood 2 weeks post-SBRT. Indicated treatment: 15 Gy SBRT to primary tumor, nephrectomy 4 weeks later. The method was immunoSEQ multiplex PCR; TCRdb's version includes in-frame clones alone and lacks a portion of them. The sample carries 70,000 or so clones, about 80% recorded once. This material consisted of blood, taken from a patient whose treatment included radiotherapy and nephrectomy. All receptors derive from a man aged 55-75 years with renal cell carcinoma.

The CDR3 protein is CAIGQGLGTEAFF. In DNA form, the CDR3 reads TGTGCCATCGGGCAGGGGTTGGGCACTGAAGCTTTCTTT. V and J are TRBV6-6 and TRBJ1-1; TRBD1 might be the D (6 bases). V was cut by 10 bases and J by 4 bases, with 16 bases left in between. The CDR3 is 13 amino acids. The V gene's germline CDR1 is MNHNY and CDR2 SVGAGI (reference sequence).

The chain is built from TRBV27 and TRBJ2-7; no reliable D call. The germline V gene has CDR1 MNHEY and CDR2 SMNVEV (reference sequence). The CDR3 has 15 amino acids. The ends were cut back, 2 bases at V and 3 bases at J, with 14 bases in the middle. The CDR3: CASSLVATEHYEQYF. The CDR3 DNA reads TGTGCCAGCAGTTTAGTGGCCACCGAACACTACGAGCAGTACTTC.

The rearrangement links TRBV13 to TRBJ2-7, with TRBD1 matching 12 bases. The V segment lost 5 bases and the J segment 6 bases; nucleotides outside the gene matches: 8. Germline loops: CDR1 PRHDT, CDR2 FYEKMQ (reference sequence). The CDR3 runs 15 residues. For the CDR3, the DNA is TGTGCCAGCAGCCTGGCCGGGACAGGGGGCGGCGAGCAGTACTTC. As protein: CASSLAGTGGGEQYF.

The chain is built from TRBV9 and TRBJ2-5; D ambiguous. Trimming left V 0 bases short and J 1 base short, with 7 bases between. The CDR3 totals 14 residues. In germline, CDR1 is SGDLS, CDR2 YYNGEE. In nucleotides, the CDR3 is TGTGCCAGCAGCGTAGAACAGTTCCAAGAGACCCAGTACTTC. Translated: CASSVEQFQETQYF.

The rearrangement links TRBV19 to TRBJ2-1; D remains ambiguous. Germline V gene data show CDR1 as LNHDA and CDR2 as SQIVND (reference sequence). This CDR3 is built from 15 residues. V was clipped by 2 bases and J by 2 bases, with 10 bases between them. The CDR3 DNA reads TGTGCCAGTAGTATAAGCGCCTCTGCCTACAATGAGCAGTTCTTC. Translating it yields CASSISASAYNEQFF.

The chain couples TRBV7-2 to TRBJ1-5, with D unclear. This CDR3 contains 14 residues. V was pared by 2 bases and J by 6 bases, with 11 bases between. CDR1 and CDR2 (germline): SGHTA, FQGNSA. The CDR3 reads CASSLSNRGQPQHF. In nucleotides, the CDR3 is TGTGCCAGCAGCTTATCCAATCGGGGTCAGCCCCAGCATTTT.

This rearrangement joins TRBV27 to TRBJ2-3; TRBD2 might be the D (6 bases). V lost 3 bases and J 0 bases, leaving 13 bases between the germline ends. Germline V gene lookup returns CDR1 MNHEY and CDR2 SMNVEV (reference sequence). CDR3 length equals 16 residues. Written as DNA, the CDR3 is TGTGCCAGCAGTTTCGGGGGTTGGGGGAGCACAGATACGCAGTATTTT. Protein: CASSFGGWGSTDTQYF.

This chain links TRBV15 with TRBJ2-2; D unclear. This CDR3 has 13 amino acids. Germline assignment: CDR1 LNHNV and CDR2 YYDKDF (reference sequence). V was trimmed by 5 bases and J by 6 bases, leaving 10 bases between them. DNA of the CDR3: TGTGCCACCAGCCCCCGATCAGCCGGGGAGCTGTTTTTT. Its translation: CATSPRSAGELFF.